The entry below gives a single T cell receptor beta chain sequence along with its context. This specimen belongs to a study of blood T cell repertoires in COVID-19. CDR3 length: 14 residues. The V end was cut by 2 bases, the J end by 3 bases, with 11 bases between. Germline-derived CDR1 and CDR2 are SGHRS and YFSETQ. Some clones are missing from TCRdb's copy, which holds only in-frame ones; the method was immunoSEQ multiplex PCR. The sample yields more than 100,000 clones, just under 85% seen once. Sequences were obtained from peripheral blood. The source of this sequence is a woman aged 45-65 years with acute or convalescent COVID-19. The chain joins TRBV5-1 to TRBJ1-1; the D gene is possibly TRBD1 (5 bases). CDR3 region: CASSFQGVDTEAFF. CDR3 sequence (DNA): TGCGCCAGCAGCTTCCAAGGGGTGGACACTGAAGCTTTCTTT.